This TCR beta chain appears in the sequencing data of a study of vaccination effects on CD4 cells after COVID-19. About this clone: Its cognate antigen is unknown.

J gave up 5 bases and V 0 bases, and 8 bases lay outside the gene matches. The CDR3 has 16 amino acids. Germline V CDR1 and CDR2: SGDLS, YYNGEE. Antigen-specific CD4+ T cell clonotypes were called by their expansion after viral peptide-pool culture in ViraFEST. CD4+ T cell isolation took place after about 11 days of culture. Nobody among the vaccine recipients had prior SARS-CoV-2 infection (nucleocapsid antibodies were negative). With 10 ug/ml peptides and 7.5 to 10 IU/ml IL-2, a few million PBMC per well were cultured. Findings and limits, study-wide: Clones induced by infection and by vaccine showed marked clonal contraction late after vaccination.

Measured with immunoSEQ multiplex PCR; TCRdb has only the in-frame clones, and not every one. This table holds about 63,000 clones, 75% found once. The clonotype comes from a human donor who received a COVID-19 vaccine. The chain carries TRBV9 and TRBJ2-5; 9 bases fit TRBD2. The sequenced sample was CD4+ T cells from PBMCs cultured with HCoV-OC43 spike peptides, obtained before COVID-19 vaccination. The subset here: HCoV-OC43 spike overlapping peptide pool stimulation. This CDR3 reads CASSVGVAGALETQYF. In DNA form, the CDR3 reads TGTGCCAGCAGCGTAGGGGTAGCGGGGGCTCTGGAGACCCAGTACTTC.